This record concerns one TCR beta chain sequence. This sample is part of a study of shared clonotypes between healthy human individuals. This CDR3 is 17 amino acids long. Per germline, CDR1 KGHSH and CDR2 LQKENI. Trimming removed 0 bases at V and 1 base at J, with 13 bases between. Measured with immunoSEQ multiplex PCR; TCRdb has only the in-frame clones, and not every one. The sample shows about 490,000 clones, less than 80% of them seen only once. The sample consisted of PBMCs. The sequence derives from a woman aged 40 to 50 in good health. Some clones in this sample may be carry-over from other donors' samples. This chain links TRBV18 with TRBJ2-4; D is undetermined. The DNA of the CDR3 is TGTGCCAGCTCACCACCCGTCAAGGGCTTCGCCAAAAACATTCAGTACTTC. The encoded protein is CASSPPVKGFAKNIQYF.